This T cell receptor beta chain was recovered during a study of pediatric ulcerative colitis. The study's findings and limits: Compared with controls, ulcerative colitis showed greater blood-rectum clone sharing.

The CDR3 contains 15 residues. Germline loops: CDR1 GTSNPN, CDR2 SVGIG (reference sequence). With 5 bases removed from V and 2 bases from J, the gap between germline ends came to 19 bases. Using immunoSEQ multiplex PCR, the repertoire was profiled, and TCRdb retains in-frame clones only, with some absent. Of tens of thousands of clones listed, about 75% are singletons. One to two pinch biopsies were taken from the rectum during colonoscopy. Ulcerative colitis patients received no immunosuppressive medication before the diagnostic colonoscopy. In the case of this clone: Its antigen is undetermined.

V and J are TRBV30 and TRBJ2-7, with D possibly being TRBD1 (6 bases). The sequence was obtained from a boy under 18 with severe ulcerative colitis. Sequenced sample: gut tissue. The CDR3 DNA reads TGTGCCTGGGCCAGGGGACACCTGGCTGCCTACGAGCAGTACTTC. It specifies CAWARGHLAAYEQYF.